The T cell receptor beta chain under discussion was sequenced for a study of blood T cell repertoires in COVID-19. Background on the study: The analysed material was cDNA or gDNA that came from T cells, B-cell-depleted T cells, or PBMCs.

Recruits, aged roughly 18 to 89 years, lived in under 25 US areas. Measured with immunoSEQ multiplex PCR; TCRdb has only the in-frame clones, and not every one. The table includes around 380,000 clones, more than 70% detected once. The V gene lost 4 bases and the J gene lost 4 bases, with 14 bases spanning the gap. Germline V gene lookup returns CDR1 SGHDN and CDR2 FVKESK. There are 15 residues in the CDR3. The specimen was PBMCs or T cells enriched from blood (not recorded which). The chain employs TRBV14 and TRBJ1-3; possibly TRBD1 for D (5 bases). The clonotype originates from a man aged 25 to 40 who had recovered from COVID-19. CDR3 nucleotides: TGTGCCAGCAGCCTTGTCCCGGGACTGGGAAACACCATATATTTT. Translated, it gives CASSLVPGLGNTIYF.